One TCR beta chain is described in this entry. These data come from a study of T cells in Graves' hyperthyroidism and ophthalmopathy. The hyperthyroidism patients had all been newly diagnosed, and their disease duration was under 2 months. Their ages ranged from 18 to 65 years. Uncontrolled infections, other autoimmune diseases, pregnancy or lactation led to exclusion of patients. The V gene's germline CDR1 is MNHGY and CDR2 SAAAGT. CDR3 length: 15 amino acids. Trimming cost V 4 bases and J 3 bases; bases outside gene matches: 5. RNA transcripts yielded amplified TCR beta CDR3 regions. With the HTBI primer set, the TCR CDR3 went through a first round of RT-PCR. TCRdb called the multiplex PCR reads again in MiXCR, with one record for every CDR3 protein. The sample yields under 650,000 distinct CDR3 sequences, 16% seen once.

The clonotype comes from a woman in her thirties with Graves' hyperthyroidism. Sequenced input: blood. The chain has TRBV6-8 and TRBJ1-3; 8 bases are a match to TRBD1. The CDR3 loop is CASSSDRGRGNTIYF. CDR3 sequence (DNA): TGTGCCAGCAGTTCCGACAGGGGTCGTGGAAACACCATATATTTT.